This T cell receptor (beta chain) was profiled in a study of blood T cell repertoires in COVID-19. Trimming left V 2 bases short and J 10 bases short, with 15 bases between. Germline V gene data show CDR1 as MDHEN and CDR2 as SYDVKM. This CDR3 is 15 amino acids long. Sequencing was performed with immunoSEQ multiplex PCR; in TCRdb, only in-frame clones are kept and a portion is missing. The data hold 90,000 to 120,000 clones, with 84% observed a single time. This clone was counted a few times. Sequencing was done on a sample of peripheral blood. The receptor's source is a man between 60 and 75 years old with acute or convalescent COVID-19. The chain has TRBV28 and TRBJ1-6; maybe TRBD1 (5 bases). This chain's CDR3 is CASSLAGTRGSPLHF. As DNA, the CDR3 is TGTGCCAGCAGTTTAGCTGGGACTCGGGGGTCACCCCTCCACTTT.